The 8 T cell receptor beta chains listed next were all sequenced from one sample in a study of control samples from healthy donors and cancer patients. Only in-frame clones appear in the TCRdb table, and some are missing; sequencing was by immunoSEQ multiplex PCR. The sample contains 100,000 or so clones, about 89% of which appear only once. Sequenced material: blood. The receptors were gathered from a woman in her twenties or thirties in good health.

The gene calls are TRBV19 and TRBJ1-4; possibly TRBD1 for D (6 bases). V lost 5 bases and J lost 10, with 17 bases in between. CDR3 length: 14 amino acids. The germline CDR1 and CDR2 sequences are LNHDA and SQIVND (reference sequence). The CDR3 DNA sequence: TGTGCCAGTAGTCCTACGGGACATTGGGCAAAACTGTTTTTT. This translates into CASSPTGHWAKLFF.

This chain uses TRBV7-9 with TRBJ2-2, with 7 bases fitting TRBD1. V shed 4 bases and J 0 bases; nucleotides not matched to a gene: 5. Germline values: CDR1 SEHNR, CDR2 FQNEAQ (reference sequence). The CDR3 length is 16 residues. CDR3 DNA sequence: TGTGCCAGCAGCTCAGAGACAGGGTCGAACACCGGGGAGCTGTTTTTT. It specifies CASSSETGSNTGELFF.

J is TRBJ1-2 and V is TRBV10-3; TRBD1 might be the D (6 bases). CDR1 and CDR2 (germline): ENHRY, SYGVKD. The CDR3 extends over 14 amino acids. V was clipped by 0 bases and J by 7 bases, with 12 bases between them. CDR3 in DNA: TGTGCCATCAGTGAGTCAGGGGGATCCGGTGGCTACACCTTC. Its protein product is CAISESGGSGGYTF.

The gene calls are TRBV18 and TRBJ1-1; weak D call: TRBD1 (5 bases). V dropped 2 bases and J dropped 4 bases, with 8 bases sitting between them. CDR1 and CDR2 (germline): KGHSH, LQKENI. CDR3 size: 13 residues. CDR3 loop: CASSPEGVTEAFF. The CDR3 DNA follows: TGTGCCAGCTCACCAGAAGGGGTCACTGAAGCTTTCTTT.

This clone appeared a single time. V and J are TRBV7-7 and TRBJ2-5; D might be TRBD1 (5 bases). V lost 5 bases, J lost 2 bases, and 9 bases lay in between. Germline CDR1 and CDR2: SSHAT and FNYEAQ (reference sequence). The CDR3 has 13 amino acids. CDR3 in amino acids: CASSQGRQETQYF. The CDR3 DNA is TGTGCCAGCAGCCAGGGCAGACAAGAGACCCAGTACTTC. Using reference TRBV7-7 and TRBJ2-5 for the parts outside the CDR3, the full variable domain is GAGVSQSPRYKVTKRGQDVTLRCDPISSHATLYWYQQALGQGPEFLTYFNYEAQPDKSGLPSDRFSAERPEGSISTLTIQRTEQRDSAMYRCASSQGRQETQYFGPGTRLLVL.

This clone showed up just a few times. The chain joins TRBV29-1 to TRBJ2-7; TRBD2 matches 10 bases. CDR3 size: 13 residues. The J segment lost 0 bases and the V segment lost 8 bases, leaving 4 bases of the junction unmatched. Germline V gene lookup returns CDR1 SQVTM and CDR2 ANQGSEA. The CDR3: CSIRLAGSYEQYF. In DNA, the CDR3 is TGCAGCATTCGACTAGCGGGCTCCTACGAGCAGTACTTC.

This chain's CDR3 is CASSPSSGGRETQYF. In nucleotides, the CDR3 is TGTGCCAGCAGCCCATCTAGCGGGGGACGGGAGACCCAGTACTTC. The chain joins TRBV5-4 to TRBJ2-5, with TRBD2 matching 10 bases. The CDR3 contains 15 residues. Per the germline V gene, CDR1 is SGHNT and CDR2 is YYREEE (reference sequence). The trim removed 4 bases at V and 5 bases at J, leaving 8 bases unmatched.

The CDR3 spells CATSLGAGELFF. CDR3 DNA sequence: TGTGCCACCAGTCTTGGGGCCGGGGAGCTGTTTTTT. This chain connects TRBV24-1 to TRBJ2-2; no clear D. The length of the CDR3 is 12 residues. Germline values: CDR1 KGHDR, CDR2 SFDVKD. With 6 bases removed from V and 6 bases from J, the gap between germline ends came to 7 bases.